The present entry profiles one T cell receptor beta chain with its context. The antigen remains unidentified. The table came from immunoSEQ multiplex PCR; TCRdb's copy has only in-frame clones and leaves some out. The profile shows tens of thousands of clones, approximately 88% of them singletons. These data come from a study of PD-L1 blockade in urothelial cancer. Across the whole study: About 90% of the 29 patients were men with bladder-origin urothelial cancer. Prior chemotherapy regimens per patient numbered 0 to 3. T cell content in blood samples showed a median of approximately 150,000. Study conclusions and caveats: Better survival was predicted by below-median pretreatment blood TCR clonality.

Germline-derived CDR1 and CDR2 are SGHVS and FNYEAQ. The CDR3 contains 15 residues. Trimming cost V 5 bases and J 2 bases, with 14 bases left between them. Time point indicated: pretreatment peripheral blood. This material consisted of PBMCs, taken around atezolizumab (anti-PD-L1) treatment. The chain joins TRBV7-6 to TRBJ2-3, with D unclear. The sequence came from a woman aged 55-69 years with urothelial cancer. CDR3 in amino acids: CASSPRRAFTDTQYF. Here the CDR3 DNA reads TGTGCCAGCAGCCCCCGGCGAGCGTTCACAGATACGCAGTATTTT. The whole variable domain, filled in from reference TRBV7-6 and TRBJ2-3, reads GAGVSQSPRYKVTKRGQDVALRCDPISGHVSLYWYRQALGQGPEFLTYFNYEAQQDKSGLPNDRFSAERPEGSISTLTIQRTEQRDSAMYRCASSPRRAFTDTQYFGPGTRLTVL.